A single sample gave rise to the 14 T cell receptor beta chains below, sequenced in a study of CD8 T cells in ankylosing spondylitis. One entry per CDR3 protein results from TCRdb running MiXCR on the 5' RACE reads. The repertoire holds 200,000 or so distinct CDR3 sequences, 18% seen once, with 4.3% in the top ten. Input material: blood, either unsorted or a sorted T cell fraction (not recorded which). Receptors were obtained from a male donor under 30 with ankylosing spondylitis or in good health (not recorded which).

This clonotype was seen only a few times. V gene TRBV7-9 combines with J gene TRBJ2-1; 7 nucleotides match TRBD1. V was pared by 3 bases and J by 1 base, with 9 bases of the junction left unmatched. CDR3 length: 17 residues. Per the germline V gene, CDR1 is SEHNR and CDR2 is FQNEAQ (reference sequence). Written as DNA, the CDR3 is TGTGCCAGCAGCTTCGGGGAATACAGGGGTTCCTACAATGAGCAGTTCTTC. Translation gives CASSFGEYRGSYNEQFF.

In its sample, this clonotype was seen many times. The chain employs TRBV4-2 and TRBJ2-3; no firm D call. Trimming shortened V by 1 base and J by 0 bases, and 20 bases separated the two germline ends. The CDR3 extends over 19 amino acids. From germline, CDR1 is LGHNA and CDR2 YNFKEQ. The CDR3 is CASSQGDRSMAASTDTQYF. The CDR3 DNA reads TGTGCCAGCAGCCAAGGAGATAGATCTATGGCAGCTAGCACAGATACGCAGTATTTT.

The chain has TRBV6-2 or TRBV6-3 and TRBJ2-3, with 8 bases that match TRBD2. The CDR3 extends over 15 amino acids. Germline V CDR1 and CDR2: MNHEY, SVGEGT. V was pared by 2 bases and J by 0 bases, with 1 base of the junction left unmatched. The CDR3: CASSYLAGSTDTQYF. CDR3 sequence (DNA): TGTGCCAGCAGTTACCTAGCGGGTAGCACAGATACGCAGTATTTT.

This clonotype was counted ten times or more. The rearrangement joins TRBV5-1 to TRBJ2-5; D is uncertain. This CDR3 has 14 residues. Germline V gene lookup returns CDR1 SGHRS and CDR2 YFSETQ. V was trimmed by 0 bases and J by 2 bases, leaving 8 bases between them. CDR3 DNA sequence: TGCGCCAGCAGCTTGGGAACAAGACAAGAGACCCAGTACTTC. This codes for CASSLGTRQETQYF.

The V gene is TRBV12-3 or TRBV12-4, the J gene TRBJ2-7, with 8 bases fitting TRBD2. Germline trimming cut 7 bases from V and 7 bases from J; bases unmatched to any gene: 21. This CDR3 contains 17 residues. This CDR3 reads CASTTTMTTSASSEQYF. The CDR3 DNA is TGTGCCAGCACCACTACCATGACGACTAGCGCGAGCTCTGAGCAGTACTTC.

The chain recombines TRBV6-5 with TRBJ2-7; D not certain. Germline CDR1 reads MNHEY; CDR2 reads SVGAGI. V was pared by 5 bases and J by 3 bases, with 8 bases between. This CDR3 has 12 residues. CDR3 nucleotides: TGTGCCAGCAGTAAAACTGGCTACGAGCAGTACTTC. This encodes CASSKTGYEQYF.

This clonotype was detected ten times or more. J is TRBJ2-1 and V is TRBV10-3, with TRBD1 matching over 10 bases. Trimming at V came to 6 bases and at J to 4 bases, leaving 3 bases not matched to a gene. CDR1 is ENHRY, CDR2 SYGVKD, per germline. The CDR3 covers 14 residues. The CDR3 DNA follows: TGTGCCATCAGGGACAGGGGGTCATACAATGAGCAGTTCTTC. Its translation: CAIRDRGSYNEQFF.

The table lists this clonotype with many counts. V gene TRBV7-2 combines with J gene TRBJ2-7; 11 bases are shared with TRBD1. Germline V gene data show CDR1 as SGHTA and CDR2 as FQGNSA. This CDR3 spans 16 amino acids. V lost 2 bases to trimming and J lost 5 bases; unmatched junction nucleotides: 8. CDR3 sequence: CASSLWTGGESNEQYF. CDR3 DNA sequence: TGTGCCAGCAGCTTATGGACAGGGGGCGAGTCCAACGAGCAGTACTTC.

The sample holds many counts of this clonotype. This chain uses TRBV12-3 or TRBV12-4 with TRBJ1-5; D remains ambiguous. The CDR3 consists of 11 residues. V was clipped by 8 bases and J by 9 bases, with 11 bases between them. The DNA of the CDR3 is TGTGCCAGCGGGATCGGTTGGCCCCAGCATTTT. Protein sequence: CASGIGWPQHF.

This rearrangement joins TRBV20-1 to TRBJ2-3; D is unresolved. Germline values: CDR1 DFQATT, CDR2 SNEGSKA (reference sequence). This CDR3 is 12 amino acids long. V was cut by 3 bases and J by 7 bases, with 11 bases left in between. This chain's CDR3 is CSASAQMNTQYF. The DNA of the CDR3 is TGCAGTGCTAGTGCCCAGATGAATACGCAGTATTTT.

This clonotype was seen a few times. V gene TRBV18 combines with J gene TRBJ2-7; the D is unclear. This CDR3 comprises 15 residues. The V gene's germline CDR1 is KGHSH and CDR2 LQKENI. V was cut by 3 bases and J by 6 bases, with 18 bases left in between. CDR3 sequence: CASSPTSQASGEQYF. As DNA, the CDR3 is TGTGCCAGCTCACCGACTTCCCAGGCGTCCGGCGAGCAGTACTTC.

This clonotype came up many times. The V and J genes are TRBV15 and TRBJ2-3; D remains unclear. The CDR3 is 15 amino acids. Germline-derived CDR1 and CDR2 are LNHNV and YYDKDF (reference sequence). V shed 0 bases and J shed 2 bases, with 9 bases lying between them. The CDR3 nucleotides read TGTGCCACCAGCAGAGAACCAGGCTCCACAGATACGCAGTATTTT. Its protein is CATSREPGSTDTQYF.

This clonotype has a count of ten or more. The J gene is TRBJ2-1, the V gene TRBV24-1, with 7 bases that match TRBD1. V was clipped by 9 bases and J by 0 bases; unmatched bases: 4. Per germline, CDR1 KGHDR and CDR2 SFDVKD. This CDR3 comprises 14 residues. This CDR3 reads CATSGTDSYNEQFF. The CDR3 region has the DNA TGTGCCACCTCCGGGACAGACTCCTACAATGAGCAGTTCTTC.

This clonotype was seen ten or more times. The CDR3: CASSQEAGFNTGELFF. For the CDR3, the DNA is TGCGCCAGCAGCCAAGAAGCGGGGTTCAACACCGGGGAGCTGTTTTTT. The rearrangement uses TRBV4-3 and TRBJ2-2; TRBD2 matches 7 bases. The length of the CDR3 is 16 residues. Looked up from germline, CDR1 is LGHNA and CDR2 is YSLEER. Germline trimming cut 0 bases from V and 2 bases from J; bases unmatched to any gene: 3.